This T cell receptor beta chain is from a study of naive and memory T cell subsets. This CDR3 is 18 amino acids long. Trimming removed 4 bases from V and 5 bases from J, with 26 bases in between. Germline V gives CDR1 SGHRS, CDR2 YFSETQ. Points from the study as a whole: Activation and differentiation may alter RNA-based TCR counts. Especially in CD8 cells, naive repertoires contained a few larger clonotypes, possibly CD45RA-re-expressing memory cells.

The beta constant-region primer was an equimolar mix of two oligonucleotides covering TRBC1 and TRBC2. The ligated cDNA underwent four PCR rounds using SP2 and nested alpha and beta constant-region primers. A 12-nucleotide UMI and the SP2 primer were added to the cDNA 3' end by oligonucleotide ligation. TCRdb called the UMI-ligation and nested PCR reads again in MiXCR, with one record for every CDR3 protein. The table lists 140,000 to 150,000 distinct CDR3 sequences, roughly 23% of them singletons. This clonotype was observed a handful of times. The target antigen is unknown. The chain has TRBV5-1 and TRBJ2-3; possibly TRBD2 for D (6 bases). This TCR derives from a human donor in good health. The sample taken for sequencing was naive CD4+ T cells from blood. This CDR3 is CASSPASAGVRHKDTQYF. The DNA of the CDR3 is TGCGCCAGCAGCCCCGCTAGCGCCGGGGTAAGACACAAAGATACGCAGTATTTT.